Listed below are T cell receptor beta chains from one sample, sequenced in a study of T cells in Graves' hyperthyroidism and ophthalmopathy. A single record per CDR3 protein comes from TCRdb applying MiXCR to the multiplex PCR reads. Found here are 690,000 or so distinct CDR3 sequences, around 20% of them singletons; the top ten hold 16%. Sequenced sample: blood. The receptors stem from a woman aged 45-60 years with Graves' hyperthyroidism that later progressed to Graves' ophthalmopathy. The CDR3 runs from the conserved cysteine through the conserved F or W. A D gene is named only where the DNA matches it firmly. Clone size is stated in some rows and not others, as once, few, many or a class when expanded.

>TRBV20-1|TRBJ2-5|NA|TRBD1
TGCAGTGCCACGCAAACAGGGGCGGAGACCCAGTACTTC
CSATQTGAETQYF
>TRBV9|TRBJ1-1|many|NA
TGTGCCAGCAGCAAGGGGGGCACTGAAGCTTTCTTT
CASSKGGTEAFF
>TRBV5-1|TRBJ1-1|many|NA
TGCGCCAGCAGCTTGCAGGGAAAAGGCACTGAAGCTTTCTTT
CASSLQGKGTEAFF
>TRBV11-2|TRBJ1-1|many|NA
TGTGCCAGCACCCCGGCAGGGGCCTCTGAAGCTTTCTTT
CASTPAGASEAFF
>TRBV20-1|TRBJ2-5|NA|TRBD1
TGCAGTGCTAGAGTAGGGGGTCGAGGGGGCGATTTTGGGGAGACCCAGTACTTC
CSARVGGRGGDFGETQYF
>TRBV2|TRBJ2-2|many|NA
TGTGCCAGCAAGACTCCCACGATAGCCTCGAACACCGGGGAGCTGTTTTTT
CASKTPTIASNTGELFF
>TRBV7-8|TRBJ1-5|few|NA
TGTGCCAGCAGCTTACAAATTCGACAGCTCTCCTATGATCAGCCCCAGCATTTT
CASSLQIRQLSYDQPQHF
>TRBV12-3/TRBV12-4|TRBJ1-5|many|NA
TGTGCCAGCAGCCTAGTCGCCTATAGCAATCAGCCCCAGCATTTT
CASSLVAYSNQPQHF
>TRBV5-6|TRBJ1-1|few|TRBD1
TGTGCCAGCAGCTTGAGCCGGGACAGGGATCACACTGAAGCTTTCTTT
CASSLSRDRDHTEAFF
>TRBV6-1|TRBJ2-7|NA|TRBD1
TGTGCCAGCAGCCCCGGACAGGGGATAAACTACGAGCAGTACTTC
CASSPGQGINYEQYF
>TRBV6-1|TRBJ2-3|many|NA
TGTGCCAGCAGTGACCTTAGCAGGGGGGCAGATACGCAGTATTTT
CASSDLSRGADTQYF
>TRBV6-1|TRBJ2-7|few|NA
TGTGCCAGCAGTCTAATCGAGCAGTACTTC
CASSLIEQYF
>TRBV14|TRBJ1-6|NA|NA
TGTGCCAGCAGCCTAGAGAACACCCTAACACCCCTCCACTTT
CASSLENTLTPLHF